This TCR beta chain was obtained from a study of Graves' ophthalmopathy and Graves' hyperthyroidism. The study, taken as a whole, reports: Blood shared most expanded thyroid clonotypes above 0.001 frequency. Separation of ophthalmopathy from stable hyperthyroidism was achieved by a 13-signature model, at 85% to 90% sensitivity and around 81% specificity.

RNA transcripts yielded amplified TCR beta CDR3 regions. The first-round RT-PCR employed HTBI primers together with the Qiagen OneStep RT-PCR kit. A multiplex PCR was then performed as the second round. Using its own MiXCR run on the multiplex PCR reads, TCRdb lists one record per CDR3 protein. The sample shows about half a million distinct CDR3 sequences, about 15% of them seen only once. Other autoimmune diseases, uncontrolled infections, pregnancy or lactation excluded patients from enrollment. PBMCs were isolated from a roughly 10 ml sample of fresh peripheral blood. This clonotype has only one observation. Antigen unknown. In germline, CDR1 is MGHRA, CDR2 YSYEKL. The CDR3 consists of 16 residues. V lost 5 bases and J 0 bases, leaving 16 bases between the germline ends.

V is TRBV4-1 and J is TRBJ2-5; maybe TRBD1 (7 bases). Source material: blood. The sequence came from a woman between 25 and 40 years old with Graves' ophthalmopathy. The CDR3 here is CASSWGDRRYQETQYF. CDR3 sequence (DNA): TGCGCCAGCAGCTGGGGGGACAGACGGTACCAAGAGACCCAGTACTTC.